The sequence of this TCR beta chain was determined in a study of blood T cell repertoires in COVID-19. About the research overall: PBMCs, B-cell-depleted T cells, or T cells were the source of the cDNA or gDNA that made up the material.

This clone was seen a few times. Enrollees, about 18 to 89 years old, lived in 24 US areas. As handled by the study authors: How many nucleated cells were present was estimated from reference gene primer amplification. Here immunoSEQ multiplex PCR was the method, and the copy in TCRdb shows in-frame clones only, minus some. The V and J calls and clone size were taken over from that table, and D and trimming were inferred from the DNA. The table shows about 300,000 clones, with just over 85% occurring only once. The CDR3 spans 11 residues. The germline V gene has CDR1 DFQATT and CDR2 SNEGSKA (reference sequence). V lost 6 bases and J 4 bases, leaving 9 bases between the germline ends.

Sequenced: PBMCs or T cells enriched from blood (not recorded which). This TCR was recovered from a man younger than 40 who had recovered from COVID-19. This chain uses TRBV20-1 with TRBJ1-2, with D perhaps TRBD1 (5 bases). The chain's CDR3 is CSAVGAYGYTF. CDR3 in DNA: TGCAGTGCCGTTGGGGCCTATGGCTACACCTTC.